This T cell receptor beta chain was documented in a study of blood T cell repertoires in COVID-19. In the study overall: COVID-19 samples from acute and convalescent phases originated in the United States, Italy and Spain.

In the source study's methods: Amplification with reference gene primers provided the estimates of nucleated cell counts. This table comes from immunoSEQ multiplex PCR, and its TCRdb copy is limited to in-frame clones, with some not included. V and J calls and clone size are copied from that table; D and trimming were computed from the DNA. The sample lists 250,000 to 350,000 clones, around 90% occurring once. All enrollees were roughly 18 to 89 years old and from around 25 US areas. Cohort placement rested on clinical history that participants reported themselves. V shed 0 bases and J shed 6 bases, with 10 bases lying between them. The CDR3 length is 13 residues. Looked up from germline, CDR1 is SGHNT and CDR2 is YYREEE (reference sequence).

The sample consisted of PBMCs or T cells enriched from blood (not recorded which). The source is a woman aged 25 to 39 who had recovered from COVID-19. The chain joins TRBV5-4 to TRBJ2-7; TRBD1 is a possible D gene (5 bases). The CDR3 protein is CASSLEQVREQYF. The CDR3 region has the DNA TGTGCCAGCAGCTTGGAACAGGTGCGCGAGCAGTACTTC.